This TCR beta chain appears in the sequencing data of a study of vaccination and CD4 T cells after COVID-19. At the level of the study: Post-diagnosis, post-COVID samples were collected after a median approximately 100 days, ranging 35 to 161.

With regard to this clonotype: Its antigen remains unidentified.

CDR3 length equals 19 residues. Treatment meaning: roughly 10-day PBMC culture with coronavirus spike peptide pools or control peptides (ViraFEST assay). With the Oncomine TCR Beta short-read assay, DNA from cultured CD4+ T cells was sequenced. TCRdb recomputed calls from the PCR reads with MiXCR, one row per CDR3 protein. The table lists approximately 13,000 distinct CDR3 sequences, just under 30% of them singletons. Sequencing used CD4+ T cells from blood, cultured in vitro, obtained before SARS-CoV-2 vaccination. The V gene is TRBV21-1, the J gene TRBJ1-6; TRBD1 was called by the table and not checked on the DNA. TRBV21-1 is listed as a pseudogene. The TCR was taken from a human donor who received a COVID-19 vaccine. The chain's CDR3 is CASSKARQGESSYNSPLHF. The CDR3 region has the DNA TGTGCCAGCAGCAAAGCTAGACAGGGGGAATCGTCCTATAATTCACCCCTCCACTTT.